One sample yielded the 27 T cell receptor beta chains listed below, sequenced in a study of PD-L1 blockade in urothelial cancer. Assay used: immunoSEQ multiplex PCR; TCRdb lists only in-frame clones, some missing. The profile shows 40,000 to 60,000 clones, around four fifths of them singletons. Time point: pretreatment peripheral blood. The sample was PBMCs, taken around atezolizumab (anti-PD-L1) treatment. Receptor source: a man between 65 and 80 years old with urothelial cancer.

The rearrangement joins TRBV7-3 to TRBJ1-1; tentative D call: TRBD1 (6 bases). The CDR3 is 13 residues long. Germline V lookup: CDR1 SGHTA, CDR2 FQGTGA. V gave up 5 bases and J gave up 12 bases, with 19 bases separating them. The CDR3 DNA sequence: TGTGCCAGCAGCCTGACAGGCCAGCAACCGACTTTCTTT. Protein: CASSLTGQQPTFF.

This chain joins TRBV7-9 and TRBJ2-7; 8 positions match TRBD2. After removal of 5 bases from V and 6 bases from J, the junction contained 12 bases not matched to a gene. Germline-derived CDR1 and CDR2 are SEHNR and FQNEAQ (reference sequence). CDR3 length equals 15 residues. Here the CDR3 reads CASSRATAGATEQYF. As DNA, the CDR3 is TGTGCCAGCAGCCGCGCGACAGCGGGAGCCACCGAGCAGTACTTC.

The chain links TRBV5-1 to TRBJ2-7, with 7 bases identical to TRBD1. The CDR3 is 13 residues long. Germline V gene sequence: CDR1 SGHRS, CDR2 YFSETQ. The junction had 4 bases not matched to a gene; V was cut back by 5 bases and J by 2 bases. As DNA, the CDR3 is TGCGCCAGCAGTAGGACAGGAGCCTACGAGCAGTACTTC. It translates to CASSRTGAYEQYF.

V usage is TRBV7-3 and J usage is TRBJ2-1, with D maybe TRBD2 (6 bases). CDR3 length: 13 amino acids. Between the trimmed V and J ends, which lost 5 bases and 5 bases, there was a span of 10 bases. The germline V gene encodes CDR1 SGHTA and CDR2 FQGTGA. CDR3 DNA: TGTGCCAGCAGCCTAGCGAGGGACAATGAGCAGTTCTTC. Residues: CASSLARDNEQFF.

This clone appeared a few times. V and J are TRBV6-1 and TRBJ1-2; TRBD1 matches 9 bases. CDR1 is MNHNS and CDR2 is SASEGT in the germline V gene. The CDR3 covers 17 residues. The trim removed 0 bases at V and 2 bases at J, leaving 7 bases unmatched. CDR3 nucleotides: TGTGCCAGCAGTGAAGCCTACGGGGACAGGGCGAACTATGGCTACACCTTC. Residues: CASSEAYGDRANYGYTF.

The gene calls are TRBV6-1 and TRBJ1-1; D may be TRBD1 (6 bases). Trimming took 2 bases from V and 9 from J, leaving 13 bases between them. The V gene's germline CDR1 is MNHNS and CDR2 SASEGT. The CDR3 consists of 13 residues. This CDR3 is CASSEIVGHKAFF. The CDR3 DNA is TGTGCCAGCAGTGAAATAGTGGGACATAAAGCTTTCTTT.

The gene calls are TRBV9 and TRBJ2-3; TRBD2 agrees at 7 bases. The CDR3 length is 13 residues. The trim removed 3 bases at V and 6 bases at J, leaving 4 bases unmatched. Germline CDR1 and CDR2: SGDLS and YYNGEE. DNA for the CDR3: TGTGCCAGCAGCGCCGGACTAGGTGATACGCAGTATTTT. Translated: CASSAGLGDTQYF.

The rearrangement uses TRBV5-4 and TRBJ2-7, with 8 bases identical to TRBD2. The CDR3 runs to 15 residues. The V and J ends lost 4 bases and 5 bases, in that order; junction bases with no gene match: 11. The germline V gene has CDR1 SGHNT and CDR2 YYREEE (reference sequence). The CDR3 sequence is CASSQGLAETHEQYF. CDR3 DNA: TGTGCCAGCAGCCAAGGACTAGCAGAAACCCACGAGCAGTACTTC.

CDR3 residues: CASSLGAPNSYEQYF. The CDR3 bases are TGCGCCAGCAGCTTAGGGGCCCCGAATTCCTACGAGCAGTACTTC. V and J are TRBV5-1 and TRBJ2-7, with D maybe TRBD1 (5 bases). Trimming stripped 2 bases from V and 1 base from J, with 13 bases between. CDR1 and CDR2 from the germline V gene are SGHRS and YFSETQ. There are 15 residues in the CDR3.

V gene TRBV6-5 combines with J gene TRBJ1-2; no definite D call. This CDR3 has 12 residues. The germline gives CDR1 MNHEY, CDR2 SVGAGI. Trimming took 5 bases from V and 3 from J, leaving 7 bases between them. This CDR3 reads CASSNRDYGYTF. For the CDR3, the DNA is TGTGCCAGCAGTAACAGAGACTATGGCTACACCTTC.

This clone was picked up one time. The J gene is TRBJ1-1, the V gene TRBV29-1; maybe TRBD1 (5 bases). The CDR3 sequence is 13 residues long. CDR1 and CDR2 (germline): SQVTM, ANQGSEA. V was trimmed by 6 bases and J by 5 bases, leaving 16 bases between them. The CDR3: CSVMRDARTEAFF. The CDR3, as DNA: TGCAGCGTGATGCGGGACGCTCGGACTGAAGCTTTCTTT.

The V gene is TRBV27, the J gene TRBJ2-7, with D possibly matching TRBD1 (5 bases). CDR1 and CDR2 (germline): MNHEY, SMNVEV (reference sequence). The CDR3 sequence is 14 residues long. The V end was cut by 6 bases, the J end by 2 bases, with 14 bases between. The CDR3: CASSHLMGPYEQYF. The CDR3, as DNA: TGTGCCAGCAGCCATCTAATGGGGCCCTACGAGCAGTACTTC.

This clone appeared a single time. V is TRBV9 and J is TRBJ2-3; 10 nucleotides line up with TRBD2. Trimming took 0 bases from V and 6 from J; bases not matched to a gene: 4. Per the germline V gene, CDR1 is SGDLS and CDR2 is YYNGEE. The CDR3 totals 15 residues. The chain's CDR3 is CASSVAASGGDTQYF. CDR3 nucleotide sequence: TGTGCCAGCAGCGTAGCGGCTAGCGGGGGTGATACGCAGTATTTT.

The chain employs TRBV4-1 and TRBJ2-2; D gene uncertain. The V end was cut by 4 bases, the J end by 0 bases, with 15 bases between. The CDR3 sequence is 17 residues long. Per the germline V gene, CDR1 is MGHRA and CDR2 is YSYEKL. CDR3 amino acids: CASSPNFRVANTGELFF. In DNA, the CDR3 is TGCGCCAGCAGCCCAAATTTCCGGGTGGCGAACACCGGGGAGCTGTTTTTT.

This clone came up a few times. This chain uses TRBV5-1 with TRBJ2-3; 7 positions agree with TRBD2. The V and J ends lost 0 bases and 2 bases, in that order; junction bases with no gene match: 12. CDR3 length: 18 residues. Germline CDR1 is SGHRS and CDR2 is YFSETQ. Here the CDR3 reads CASSLEPRASGNTDTQYF. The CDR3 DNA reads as TGCGCCAGCAGCTTGGAACCCCGGGCTAGCGGTAACACAGATACGCAGTATTTT.

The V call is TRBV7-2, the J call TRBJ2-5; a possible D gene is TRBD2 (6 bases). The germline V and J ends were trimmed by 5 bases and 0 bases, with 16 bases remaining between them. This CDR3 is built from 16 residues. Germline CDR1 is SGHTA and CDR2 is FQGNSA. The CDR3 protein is CASSPEFGGYQETQYF. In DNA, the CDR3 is TGTGCCAGCAGCCCGGAATTTGGGGGGTACCAAGAGACCCAGTACTTC.

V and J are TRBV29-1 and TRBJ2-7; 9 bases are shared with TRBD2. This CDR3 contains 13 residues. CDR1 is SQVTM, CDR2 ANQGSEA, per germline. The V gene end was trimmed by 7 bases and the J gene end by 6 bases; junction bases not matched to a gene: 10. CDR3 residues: CSAVGLARSEQYF. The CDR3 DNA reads TGCAGCGCCGTGGGACTAGCTAGGAGCGAGCAGTACTTC.

The CDR3 loop is CASSNRAGYTEAFF. The CDR3 DNA is TGTGCCAGTAGTAACAGGGCAGGGTACACTGAAGCTTTCTTT. V is TRBV19 and J is TRBJ1-1; a possible D gene is TRBD1 (6 bases). The V gene's germline CDR1 is LNHDA and CDR2 SQIVND (reference sequence). The germline V and J ends were trimmed by 4 bases and 3 bases, with 12 bases remaining between them. This CDR3 has 14 residues.

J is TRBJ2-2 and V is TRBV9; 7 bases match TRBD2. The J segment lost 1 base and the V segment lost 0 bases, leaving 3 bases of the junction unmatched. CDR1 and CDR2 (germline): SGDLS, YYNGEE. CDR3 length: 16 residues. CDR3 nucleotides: TGTGCCAGCAGCGTAGTAACGGGGGGGAACACCGGGGAGCTGTTTTTT. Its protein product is CASSVVTGGNTGELFF.

As DNA, the CDR3 is TGTGCCAGCAGTCCTTCTTTGGACACTTCCTACGAGCAGTACTTC. Protein: CASSPSLDTSYEQYF. The chain has TRBV9 and TRBJ2-7; TRBD1 is a possible D gene (5 bases). V was pared by 5 bases and J by 1 base, with 16 bases between. Germline-derived CDR1 and CDR2 are SGDLS and YYNGEE. CDR3 length: 15 residues.

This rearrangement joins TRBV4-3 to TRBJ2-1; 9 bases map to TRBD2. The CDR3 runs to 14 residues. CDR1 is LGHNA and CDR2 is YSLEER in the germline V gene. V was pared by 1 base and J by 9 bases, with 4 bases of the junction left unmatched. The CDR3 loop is CASSQGRGGREQFF. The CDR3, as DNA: TGCGCCAGCAGCCAAGGGCGGGGGGGCCGTGAGCAGTTCTTC.

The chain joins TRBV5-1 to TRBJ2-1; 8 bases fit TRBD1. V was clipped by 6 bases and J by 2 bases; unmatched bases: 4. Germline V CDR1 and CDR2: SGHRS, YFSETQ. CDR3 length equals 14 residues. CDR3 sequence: CASIQTGAYNEQFF. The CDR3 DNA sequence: TGCGCCAGCATCCAGACAGGGGCCTACAATGAGCAGTTCTTC.

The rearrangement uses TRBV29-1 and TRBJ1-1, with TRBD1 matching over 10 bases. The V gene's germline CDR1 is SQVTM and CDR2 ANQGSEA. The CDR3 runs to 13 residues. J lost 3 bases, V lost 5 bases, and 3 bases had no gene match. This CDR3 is CSVPGQGDTEAFF. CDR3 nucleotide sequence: TGCAGCGTTCCTGGACAGGGGGACACTGAAGCTTTCTTT.

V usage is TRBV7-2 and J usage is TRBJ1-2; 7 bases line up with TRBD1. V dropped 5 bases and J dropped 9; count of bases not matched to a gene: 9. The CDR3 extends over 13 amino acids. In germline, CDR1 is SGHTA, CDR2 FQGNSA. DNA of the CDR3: TGTGCCAGCAGCCCGGGACAGTACGGAAGCTACACCTTC. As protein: CASSPGQYGSYTF.

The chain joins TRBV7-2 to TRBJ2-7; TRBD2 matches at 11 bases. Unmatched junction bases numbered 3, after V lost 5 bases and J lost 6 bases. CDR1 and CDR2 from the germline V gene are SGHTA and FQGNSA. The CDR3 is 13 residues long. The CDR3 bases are TGTGCCAGCAGCAAGGGACTAGCGGCCGAGCAGTACTTC. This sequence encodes CASSKGLAAEQYF.

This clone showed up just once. In nucleotides, the CDR3 is TGTGCCAGCAGGTACATCGGACAGGGCCACGAGCAGTACTTC. This sequence encodes CASRYIGQGHEQYF. The gene calls are TRBV7-9 and TRBJ2-7, with 8 bases identical to TRBD1. The CDR3 is made up of 14 amino acids. The V segment lost 6 bases and the J segment 5 bases; nucleotides outside the gene matches: 9. Germline V gene data show CDR1 as SEHNR and CDR2 as FQNEAQ (reference sequence).

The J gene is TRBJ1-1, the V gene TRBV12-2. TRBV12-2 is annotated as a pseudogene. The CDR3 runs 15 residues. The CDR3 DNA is TGTGCAAGTCGCTGTGGGGGGGGGAGGAACACTGAAGCTTTCTTT. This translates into CASRCGGGRNTEAFF.